These 7 T cell receptor beta chains share one sample of origin, sequenced in a study of spatial heterogeneity in lung cancer. Time point given: blood at routine non-recurrence follow-up after resection. From the 5' RACE reads, TCRdb called clonotypes with MiXCR, one entry per CDR3 protein. The top ten hold 21% of the sample, which has about 100,000 distinct CDR3 sequences, 19% seen once. The input for sequencing was PBMCs, taken at follow-up. These receptors were taken from a male donor with early-stage non-small cell lung cancer.

The J gene is TRBJ2-1, the V gene TRBV20-1; D is perhaps TRBD1 or TRBD2 (5 bases each). CDR1 is DFQATT, CDR2 SNEGSKA, per germline (reference sequence). V shed 6 bases and J shed 4 bases, with 10 bases lying between them. The CDR3 spans 12 residues. The DNA for the CDR3 is TGCAGTGCAAAGAGGGGATACAATGAGCAGTTCTTC. Amino acid sequence: CSAKRGYNEQFF.

This clonotype occurred many times. The V call is TRBV5-1, the J call TRBJ1-1, with D unclear. CDR1 and CDR2 from the germline V gene are SGHRS and YFSETQ. The CDR3 has 14 amino acids. Trimming left V 0 bases short and J 5 bases short, with 11 bases between. CDR3 coding DNA: TGCGCCAGCAGCTTGGTTCTGACGCAGACTGAAGCTTTCTTT. This translates into CASSLVLTQTEAFF.

In the case of this clonotype: Being one base from a much bigger clone, this may be a read error. V gene TRBV11-3 combines with J gene TRBJ2-3, with TRBD2 as a possible D gene (6 bases). V was trimmed by 1 base and J by 6 bases, leaving 14 bases between them. CDR1 and CDR2 from the germline V gene are SGHNT and YENEEA. CDR3 length: 15 amino acids. The CDR3 loop reads CASSLGLERGDTQYF. The CDR3 DNA is TGTGCCAGCAGCTTAGGACTAGAAAGAGGGGATACGCAGTATTTT.

The chain has TRBV7-3 and TRBJ1-1; no clear D gene. This CDR3 contains 18 residues. Germline V gene lookup returns CDR1 SGHTA and CDR2 FQGTGA. V shed 1 base and J shed 1 base, with 19 bases lying between them. CDR3 DNA: TGTGCCAGCAGCTTAAAGCCTTTGGGCAGTACGACGAACACTGAAGCTTTCTTT. This translates into CASSLKPLGSTTNTEAFF.

This chain links TRBV27 with TRBJ2-1; TRBD1 agrees at 7 bases. Trimming took 5 bases from V and 8 from J; bases not matched to a gene: 12. Germline assignment: CDR1 MNHEY and CDR2 SMNVEV (reference sequence). The CDR3 has 15 amino acids. The CDR3 loop reads CASSLRQGVLHEQFF. CDR3 nucleotide sequence: TGTGCCAGCAGTCTTCGACAGGGAGTTTTACATGAGCAGTTCTTC.

The chain joins TRBV27 to TRBJ2-5, with D perhaps being TRBD1 or TRBD2 (6 bases each). This CDR3 region has 14 residues. V was trimmed by 4 bases and J by 7 bases, leaving 16 bases between them. CDR1 is MNHEY, CDR2 SMNVEV, per germline (reference sequence). The DNA of the CDR3 is TGTGCCAGCAGTTCAGGTGGGGGGCGAACGACCCAGTACTTC. Its translation: CASSSGGGRTTQYF.

This clonotype showed up just a few times. The rearrangement uses TRBV7-8 and TRBJ2-5; 13 nucleotides match TRBD2. With 7 bases clipped from V and 6 bases from J, the junction kept 17 bases outside the gene matches. Germline assignment: CDR1 SGHVS and CDR2 FQNEAQ. The CDR3 runs 18 residues. The CDR3 DNA reads as TGTGCCAGCACCTATCTTCTTGCGGGGACTAGCGGGGTGAAGACCCAGTACTTC. Protein: CASTYLLAGTSGVKTQYF.